Listed below are T cell receptor beta chains from one sample, sequenced in a study of cytomegalovirus exposure and HLA in healthy donors. Method: immunoSEQ multiplex PCR; TCRdb's copy keeps in-frame clones and lacks some. The sample carries 130,000 to 150,000 clones, roughly 68% recorded once. Material for sequencing was PBMCs. Receptor source: a man in his sixties in good health and CMV-seronegative. Each CDR3 is given with its conserved first and last residue. A D gene is named only where the DNA matches it firmly. Size values are once, few and many counts, or a class for expanded clones, and some rows have none.

>TRBD2|TRBV5-1|TRBJ2-3|.
TGCGCCAGCAGCTTTGGTGCGGGAGATGGAGGCGATACGCAGTATTTT
CASSFGAGDGGDTQYF
>.|TRBV28|TRBJ1-4|.
TGTGCCAGCATCCTAGGCACGGCGTCTAATGAAAAACTGTTTTTT
CASILGTASNEKLFF
>.|TRBV13|TRBJ1-1|.
TGTGCCAGCAGCCTTAGGGGCTTGGTCAGGACCCCACGGGACACTGAAGCTTTCTTT
CASSLRGLVRTPRDTEAFF
>TRBD1|TRBV28|TRBJ1-2|.
TGTGCCAGCAGTTTCCGACCGGGACAGTCCCATAACTATGGCTACACCTTC
CASSFRPGQSHNYGYTF
>TRBD2|TRBV19|TRBJ2-3|.
TGTGCCAGTAGTGCCCAGCGGGAGAGGAGAAGCGGCACAGATACGCAGTATTTT
CASSAQRERRSGTDTQYF
>.|TRBV6-6|TRBJ1-1|.
TGTGCCAGCAGTCGACTCACTGTGAACACTGAAGCTTTCTTT
CASSRLTVNTEAFF
>TRBD1|TRBV7-2|TRBJ1-5|.
TGTGCCAGCAGCTTAGAAGTACAGGGGGGCCAGCCCCAGCATTTT
CASSLEVQGGQPQHF
>.|TRBV19|TRBJ1-3|.
TGTGCCAGTAGTATCCCCCGACTGTCGCCTGGAAACACCATATATTTT
CASSIPRLSPGNTIYF
>TRBD2|TRBV5-1|TRBJ2-1|.
TGCGCCAGCAGCGGGACTAGCGGGACAGGAGAGTACAATGAGCAGTTCTTC
CASSGTSGTGEYNEQFF
>TRBD1|TRBV5-1|TRBJ2-7|.
TGCGCCAGCAGCTTGGGAGGACAGGGGATGAACGAGCAGTACTTC
CASSLGGQGMNEQYF
>.|TRBV15|TRBJ2-3|.
TGTGCCACCAGCCTGGACTCTTCCTTCACAGATACGCAGTATTTT
CATSLDSSFTDTQYF
>.|TRBV11-3|TRBJ2-7|.
TGTGCCAGCAGCCCGCGGGACTCCTCCTACGAGCAGTACTTC
CASSPRDSSYEQYF
>.|TRBV6-1|TRBJ2-5|.
TGTGCCAGCAGTTCCGGACAGCACCAAGAGACCCAGTACTTC
CASSSGQHQETQYF
>.|TRBV4-3|TRBJ1-2|.
TGCGCCAGCAGCCAAGTTGGGTTGAGGGAAGGCTACACCTTC
CASSQVGLREGYTF
>.|TRBV5-1|TRBJ2-5|.
TGCGCCAGCAGCGAAACAGGACAAGAGACCCAGTACTTC
CASSETGQETQYF
>TRBD1|TRBV5-4|TRBJ2-5|.
TGTGCCAGCAGCTCTCCGGGACAGGGACGAGAGACCCAGTACTTC
CASSSPGQGRETQYF
>TRBD1|TRBV27|TRBJ2-7|.
TGTGCCAGCAGCCGGGACAGATCCTACGAGCAGTACTTC
CASSRDRSYEQYF
>.|TRBV14|TRBJ1-2|.
TGTGCCAGCAGCCACTCTCCCCGGGTTGGCTACACCTTC
CASSHSPRVGYTF
>.|TRBV6-1|TRBJ2-7|.
TGTGCCAGCAGTGAAGCCGGGACTGACAGTTTTTACGAGCAGTACTTC
CASSEAGTDSFYEQYF
>.|TRBV9|TRBJ2-3|once
TGTGCCAGCAGTGTACAGGCAAGCACAGATACGCAGTATTTT
CASSVQASTDTQYF
>.|TRBV29-1|TRBJ1-2|.
TGCAGCGTCAGTGATGGCTACACCTTC
CSVSDGYTF
>TRBD2|TRBV2|TRBJ2-1|few
TGTGCCAGCAGTGATAGGGGACTAGCGGGCTACAATGAGCAGTTCTTC
CASSDRGLAGYNEQFF
>.|TRBV15|TRBJ1-4|.
TGTGCCACCAGCAGAGATTCGCTGGTGGGGGCGCGTGAAAAACTGTTTTTT
CATSRDSLVGAREKLFF
>.|TRBV6-6|TRBJ2-7|few
TGTGCCAGCCTCGGGGGAAGCGAGCAGTACTTC
CASLGGSEQYF
>.|TRBV6-5|TRBJ1-6|.
TGTGCCAGCAGTTACGCCCTTGGGAGGGCCGATTCACCCCTCCACTTT
CASSYALGRADSPLHF
>.|TRBV11-3|TRBJ2-3|.
TGTGCCAGCAGCCCAGGGACTGCAGATACGCAGTATTTT
CASSPGTADTQYF
>TRBD1|TRBV4-3|TRBJ2-5|.
TGCGCCAGCAGCCAAGAGGGACAGACCCAAGAGACCCAGTACTTC
CASSQEGQTQETQYF
>TRBD1|TRBV6-5|TRBJ2-7|.
TGTGCCAGCACCGACAGGGCCTCGGGAGAGCAGTACTTC
CASTDRASGEQYF
>.|TRBV29-1|TRBJ1-1|.
TGCAGCGTTGAAGATCCCCGTCGTAGCACTGAAGCTTTCTTT
CSVEDPRRSTEAFF
>TRBD1|TRBV11-2|TRBJ2-5|.
TGTGCCAGCAGCTTAGAGAAGACAGGGGCGAATGTGGAGACCCAGTACTTC
CASSLEKTGANVETQYF
>.|TRBV11-1|TRBJ2-1|.
TGTGCCAGCAGCTTAATCAGATACAATGAGCAGTTCTTC
CASSLIRYNEQFF
>.|TRBV30|TRBJ2-5|.
TGTGCCTGGAGTTGGCCACACCAAGAGACCCAGTACTTC
CAWSWPHQETQYF
>TRBD1|TRBV5-1|TRBJ1-1|.
TGCGCCAGCAGTTCCACCACAGGGGTGGAGGGCACTGAAGCTTTCTTT
CASSSTTGVEGTEAFF
>.|TRBV19|TRBJ1-5|.
TGTGCCACTACCTGGGGGGTGCGCAATCAGCCCCAGCATTTT
CATTWGVRNQPQHF
>TRBD1|TRBV15|TRBJ2-7|.
TGTGCCGTCCGGGACAGGGGATACGAGCAGTACTTC
CAVRDRGYEQYF
>.|TRBV27|TRBJ1-3|.
TGTGCCAGCAGTTTATCGGGGGCAGCCTCTGGAAACACCATATATTTT
CASSLSGAASGNTIYF
>.|TRBV28|TRBJ2-7|.
TGTGCCAGCAGTTTAGTGGGAGTGTACGAGCAGTACTTC
CASSLVGVYEQYF
>.|TRBV27|TRBJ1-6|few
TGTGCCACCCTCAAACAGGGCTGGGGAAGCTCACCCCTCCACTTT
CATLKQGWGSSPLHF
>TRBD1|TRBV11-2|TRBJ1-1|.
TGTGCCAGCAGCTTCGCCGGACAGGCGGTATATTCTGAAGCTTTCTTT
CASSFAGQAVYSEAFF
>.|TRBV6-6|TRBJ1-2|.
TGTGCCAGCAGTACCCGGACGGACGACTATGGCCACACCTTC
CASSTRTDDYGHTF
>TRBD2|TRBV6-1|TRBJ2-5|.
TGTGCCAGCAGTGAACTAGCGGGAGTCGCGCAGACCCAGTACTTC
CASSELAGVAQTQYF
>.|TRBV11-2|TRBJ1-1|once
TGTGCCAGCAGCTCCCGACTCGAGGGCACTGAAGCTTTCTTT
CASSSRLEGTEAFF
>.|TRBV6-6|TRBJ1-1|.
TGTGCCAGCAGGCACTCCCTTGGGAACACTGAAGCTTTCTTT
CASRHSLGNTEAFF
>.|TRBV2|TRBJ1-3|once
TGTGCCAGCAGTTTGACAGCCTCTGGAAACACCATATATTTT
CASSLTASGNTIYF
>.|TRBV5-6|TRBJ1-2|.
TGTGCCAGCAGCCGTCTCTATGGCTACACCTTC
CASSRLYGYTF
>TRBD2|TRBV27|TRBJ2-5|once
TGTGCCAGCAGTTTAGGGGGGGGAGAGACCCAGTACTTC
CASSLGGGETQYF
>.|TRBV25-1|TRBJ1-2|.
TGTGCCAGCAGTGGGGGGGTGGGGCACTATGGCTACACCTTC
CASSGGVGHYGYTF
>.|TRBV29-1|TRBJ2-6|.
TGCAGCGTTGAGGAGGGAGCTGGGGCCAACGTCCTGACTTTC
CSVEEGAGANVLTF
>.|TRBV5-6|TRBJ1-1|few
TGTGCCAGCAGCTTAGACAGGGAAGCTTTCTTT
CASSLDREAFF
>TRBD1|TRBV7-6|TRBJ2-7|few
TGTGCCAGCAGCTTAGAGGACAGGGGGCTACACGAGCAGTACTTC
CASSLEDRGLHEQYF
>TRBD1|TRBV2|TRBJ1-1|.
TGTGCCAGCAGAACCTCGACAGGGGGCACTGAAGCTTTCTTT
CASRTSTGGTEAFF
>.|TRBV5-8|TRBJ1-2|.
TGTGCCAGCAGCTTGGACAGGAATAACTATGGCTACACCTTC
CASSLDRNNYGYTF
>TRBD2|TRBV18|TRBJ2-7|.
TGTGCCAGCTCACCACTAGCGGGAGGGTCCTACGAGCAGTACTTC
CASSPLAGGSYEQYF
>TRBD2|TRBV4-2|TRBJ2-5|.
TGTGCCAGCAGCCCGAGCCCGGGACTAGCGGTTAAACAAGAGACCCAGTACTTC
CASSPSPGLAVKQETQYF
>.|TRBV25-1|TRBJ2-7|.
TGTGCCAGCAGCCACACCAGGACAGCCATACAGTACTTC
CASSHTRTAIQYF
>.|TRBV6-5|TRBJ1-5|.
TGTGCCAGCTCCCGGTGGGGGGATCAGCCCCAGCATTTT
CASSRWGDQPQHF
>TRBD1|TRBV6-1|TRBJ2-2|.
TGTGCCAGCACCGGGACAGCGAACACCGGGGAGCTGTTTTTT
CASTGTANTGELFF